This TCR beta chain emerged from a study of control samples from healthy donors and cancer patients. Data came from immunoSEQ multiplex PCR; TCRdb stores just in-frame clones and leaves some out. The sample records approximately 60,000 clones, around 85% being singletons. Trimming took 5 bases from V and 0 from J; bases not matched to a gene: 2. Germline V gives CDR1 SQVTM, CDR2 ANQGSEA. This CDR3 has 13 amino acids. The gene calls are TRBV29-1 and TRBJ1-1; TRBD1 aligns across 8 bases. The receptor was isolated from a man aged 35-49 years in good health. Sequenced sample: blood. The CDR3 spells CSVRQGLNTEAFF. The CDR3 coding sequence is TGCAGCGTTCGACAGGGGTTGAACACTGAAGCTTTCTTT. Full variable domain (outside the CDR3, taken from reference TRBV29-1 and TRBJ1-1): SAVISQKPSRDICQRGTSLTIQCQVDSQVTMMFWYRQQPGQSLTLIATANQGSEATYESGFVIDKFPISRPNLTFSTLTVSNMSPEDSSIYLCSVRQGLNTEAFFGQGTRLTVV.